Listed below are T cell receptor beta chains from one sample, sequenced in a study of type 1 and type 2 diabetes patients. TCRdb re-called the multiplex PCR reads with MiXCR, one entry per CDR3 protein. This table has 250,000 or so distinct CDR3 sequences, 40% to 50% appearing once. The material sequenced was peripheral blood mononuclear cells (PBMCs). The receptor set was obtained from a man younger than 35 with type 2 diabetes. Each CDR3 is given with its conserved first and last residue. Fields, in order: D gene, J gene, clone size, V gene, CDR3 protein, CDR3 DNA. A D gene is named only where the DNA matches it firmly. The listing skips clone size in some rows; elsewhere it reads once, few, many or a size class.

>TRBD2|TRBJ2-3|many|TRBV2
CASRGTIAGTSTDTQYF
TGTGCCAGCAGGGGGACTATAGCGGGGACTAGCACAGATACGCAGTATTTT
>-|TRBJ2-6|-|TRBV19
CASRGDLVHSSGANVLTF
TGTGCCAGTAGAGGGGACTTGGTCCACAGTAGTGGGGCCAACGTCCTGACTTTC
>TRBD1|TRBJ2-7|-|TRBV5-1
CASSGQGRAYEQYF
TGCGCCAGCAGCGGACAGGGGAGGGCCTACGAGCAGTACTTC
>-|TRBJ2-7|few|TRBV29-1
CSVLGLTIDEQYF
TGCAGCGTTCTTGGGTTAACGATCGACGAGCAGTACTTC
>TRBD1|TRBJ1-2|once|TRBV20-1
CSAYGQGRGNGYTF
TGCAGTGCTTACGGACAGGGGAGAGGCAATGGCTACACCTTC
>-|TRBJ1-3|few|TRBV15
CATSRDLGAGNTIYF
TGTGCCACCAGCAGAGATTTGGGGGCTGGAAACACCATATATTTT
>-|TRBJ2-7|-|TRBV19
CASSILLYSGVYEQYF
TGTGCCAGTAGTATTTTGCTCTACAGTGGGGTCTACGAGCAGTACTTC
>TRBD2|TRBJ2-1|-|TRBV5-1
CASSLRLAGHNEQFF
TGTGCCAGCAGCTTAAGACTAGCGGGCCACAATGAGCAGTTCTTC
>-|TRBJ2-3|-|TRBV2
CASSPVGGSTDTQYF
TGTGCCAGCAGCCCCGTAGGGGGGAGCACAGATACGCAGTATTTT
>-|TRBJ1-1|-|TRBV20-1
CSAEGRTEAFF
TGCAGTGCTGAGGGGAGGACTGAAGCTTTCTTT
>TRBD2|TRBJ2-5|-|TRBV7-8
CASSLWSGTGGFLETQYF
TGTGCCAGCAGCTTATGGAGTGGTACGGGGGGATTTTTGGAGACCCAGTACTTC
>-|TRBJ1-1|-|TRBV19
CASSIMVWTEAFF
TGTGCCAGTAGTATTATGGTTTGGACTGAAGCTTTCTTT
>-|TRBJ2-1|-|TRBV20-1
CSAPYTQRDEQFF
TGCAGTGCTCCGTACACACAACGGGATGAGCAGTTCTTC
>-|TRBJ2-3|-|TRBV19
CASSIPQGLDTQYF
TGTGCCAGTAGTATTCCGCAGGGATTGGATACGCAGTATTTT
>TRBD2|TRBJ2-3|-|TRBV27
CASSGSGGGIDTQYF
TGTGCCAGCAGTGGGTCGGGCGGGGGAATAGATACGCAGTATTTT
>TRBD1|TRBJ1-2|few|TRBV14
CASSLGAQGDGTYGYTF
TGTGCCAGCAGTTTAGGAGCCCAGGGGGACGGCACCTATGGCTACACCTTC
>-|TRBJ2-7|-|TRBV27
CASSSGVLGTYEQYF
TGTGCCAGCAGTTCTGGGGTGTTAGGGACCTACGAGCAGTACTTC
>TRBD2|TRBJ2-1|-|TRBV7-3
CASSLGLAGYNEQFF
TGTGCCAGCAGCCTGGGACTAGCGGGATACAATGAGCAGTTCTTC
>-|TRBJ1-1|-|TRBV7-6
CASSSESGTEAFF
TGTGCCAGCAGCTCAGAGAGCGGCACTGAAGCTTTCTTT
>-|TRBJ2-7|many|TRBV15
CATSRDRGGYEQYF
TGTGCCACCAGCAGAGATCGGGGTGGCTACGAGCAGTACTTC
>TRBD1|TRBJ1-2|-|TRBV10-3
CATSDQGQGGNYGYTF
TGTGCCACCAGTGACCAAGGACAGGGAGGGAACTATGGCTACACCTTC
>TRBD1|TRBJ2-7|-|TRBV6-6
CASNYLTGLPHEQYF
TGTGCCAGCAATTACTTGACAGGGCTCCCCCACGAGCAGTACTTC
>-|TRBJ1-2|-|TRBV12-3/TRBV12-4
CASSRSGTNGYTF
TGTGCCAGCAGTCGAAGCGGGACTAACGGCTACACCTTC
>-|TRBJ2-6|-|TRBV5-1
CASSLTGQPSGANVLTF
TGCGCCAGCAGCTTGACAGGACAGCCCTCTGGGGCCAACGTCCTGACTTTC
>TRBD1|TRBJ1-1|few|TRBV24-1
CATSRGRGQGDTEAFF
TGTGCCACCAGCCGAGGCAGGGGACAGGGCGACACTGAAGCTTTCTTT
>TRBD1|TRBJ2-5|few|TRBV19
CASQGGATGEETQYF
TGTGCCAGCCAGGGGGGAGCGACAGGGGAAGAGACCCAGTACTTC
>-|TRBJ1-6|-|TRBV28
CASNYATTNSPLHF
TGTGCCAGCAATTACGCTACAACGAATTCACCCCTCCACTTT
>-|TRBJ2-5|-|TRBV6-1
CASRPRQVGTQYF
TGTGCCAGCAGACCGAGGCAAGTAGGGACCCAGTACTTC
>-|TRBJ2-5|few|TRBV24-1
CATSDGHTRQETQYF
TGTGCCACCAGTGATGGACACACTCGCCAAGAGACCCAGTACTTC
>-|TRBJ2-7|-|TRBV6-5
CASSLQEAAYEQYF
TGTGCCAGCAGCCTCCAGGAGGCCGCATACGAGCAGTACTTC
>-|TRBJ1-1|many|TRBV24-1
CATSLGGTEAFF
TGTGCCACCAGTCTCGGTGGGACTGAAGCTTTCTTT
>TRBD2|TRBJ2-7|-|TRBV12-3/TRBV12-4
CASSQFPGLQAYEQYF
TGTGCCAGCAGTCAATTTCCGGGACTACAAGCCTACGAGCAGTACTTC
>TRBD1|TRBJ1-6|-|TRBV13
CASSPTEGTEYSPLHF
TGTGCCAGCAGCCCTACCGAAGGGACAGAGTATTCACCCCTCCACTTT
>-|TRBJ1-1|-|TRBV19
CASDRRLGTLNTEAFF
TGTGCCAGCGACCGAAGGTTGGGCACATTGAACACTGAAGCTTTCTTT
>TRBD2|TRBJ2-7|once|TRBV25-1
CASSGSAGVAYEQYF
TGTGCCAGTAGTGGTTCAGCGGGAGTTGCCTACGAGCAGTACTTC
>TRBD1|TRBJ2-7|-|TRBV7-3
CASSTRDRNYEQYF
TGTGCCAGCAGTACCAGGGACAGGAACTACGAGCAGTACTTC
>-|TRBJ2-5|few|TRBV25-1
CASSGGIEETQYF
TGTGCCAGCAGTGGGGGAATCGAGGAGACCCAGTACTTC
>-|TRBJ2-3|few|TRBV10-1
CASSRGRDTQYF
TGCGCCAGCAGTAGAGGACGAGATACGCAGTATTTT
>-|TRBJ1-2|-|TRBV19
CASSIVVDYGYTF
TGTGCCAGTAGTATAGTGGTCGACTATGGCTACACCTTC
>-|TRBJ1-1|once|TRBV30
CTWSVTGGGEAFF
TGTACCTGGAGTGTAACCGGTGGAGGTGAAGCTTTCTTT
>-|TRBJ1-4|-|TRBV9
CASSVEDSDEKLFF
TGTGCCAGCAGCGTAGAAGACAGCGATGAAAAACTGTTTTTT
>-|TRBJ1-1|-|TRBV7-2
CASSLAPGSEAFF
TGTGCCAGCAGCTTAGCGCCTGGCTCTGAAGCTTTCTTT
>-|TRBJ2-5|-|TRBV6-1
CASRDGGRGQETQYF
TGTGCCAGCAGGGACGGGGGACGGGGGCAAGAGACCCAGTACTTC
>-|TRBJ1-1|-|TRBV7-4
CASSLKSGTQPEAFF
TGTGCCAGCAGCTTAAAATCCGGGACTCAACCCGAAGCTTTCTTT
>-|TRBJ2-3|-|TRBV20-1
CSATRLVRPDTQYF
TGCAGCGCCACGCGGCTAGTCCGGCCAGATACGCAGTATTTT
>-|TRBJ1-3|-|TRBV2
CASSEGTAGNTIYF
TGTGCCAGCAGTGAAGGGACAGCTGGAAACACCATATATTTT
>-|TRBJ2-7|few|TRBV7-3
CASSLTEMQYF
TGTGCCAGCAGCTTAACGGAGATGCAGTACTTC
>-|TRBJ2-1|-|TRBV2
CATSETPWGRSSYNEQFF
TGTGCCACCAGTGAAACTCCTTGGGGACGGAGCTCCTACAATGAGCAGTTCTTC
>-|TRBJ2-7|once|TRBV20-1
CSAVLVEQYF
TGCAGTGCTGTCCTTGTGGAGCAGTACTTC
>TRBD2|TRBJ2-2|-|TRBV10-2
CASSLGWTSGRVGGELFF
TGTGCCAGCAGCCTTGGTTGGACTAGCGGGAGGGTCGGCGGGGAGCTGTTTTTT
>-|TRBJ1-5|few|TRBV30
CAWSAGGGQPQHF
TGTGCCTGGAGTGCTGGAGGGGGGCAGCCCCAGCATTTT
>-|TRBJ1-6|-|TRBV20-1
CSARPGQRPYSPLHF
TGCAGTGCTAGACCTGGACAGCGTCCTTATTCACCCCTCCACTTT
>-|TRBJ1-6|-|TRBV2
CASRLGNNNSPLHF
TGTGCCAGCAGGTTAGGGAACAATAATTCACCCCTCCACTTT
>TRBD2|TRBJ2-5|-|TRBV10-1
CASSEASGTGVQYF
TGCGCCAGCAGTGAGGCTAGCGGAACAGGCGTGCAGTACTTC
>TRBD1|TRBJ2-1|-|TRBV19
CASSWTGPNEQFF
TGTGCCAGTTCCTGGACAGGGCCCAATGAGCAGTTCTTC
>-|TRBJ2-7|few|TRBV4-1
CASSPPRGSQNYEQYF
TGCGCCAGCAGCCCCCCCCGGGGGTCCCAGAACTACGAGCAGTACTTC
>-|TRBJ1-1|few|TRBV6-1
CATDRLATEAFF
TGTGCCACCGACAGGTTGGCCACTGAAGCTTTCTTT